This passage covers 13 T cell receptor beta chains from one sample sequenced in a study of tumour-infiltrating T cells in Burkitt lymphoma. Produced via immunoSEQ multiplex PCR; TCRdb's table is partial and in-frame only. The profile shows more than 40,000 clones, roughly 30% of them singletons. Material: tumor tissue. These receptors all stem from a human donor with Burkitt lymphoma.

Details on this clone: The sample carries other DNA sequences with the same CDR3. The rearrangement uses TRBV6-5 and TRBJ1-4, with D possibly matching TRBD1 (6 bases). The germline V and J ends were trimmed by 3 bases and 2 bases, with 10 bases remaining between them. This CDR3 region has 15 residues. From germline, CDR1 is MNHEY and CDR2 SVGAGI. CDR3 residues: CASSYGGSTNEKLFF. In DNA, the CDR3 is TGTGCCAGCAGTTATGGGGGCAGCACTAATGAAAAACTGTTTTTT.

This rearrangement joins TRBV5-1 to TRBJ1-2; 11 nucleotides agree with TRBD1. V was pared by 4 bases and J by 2 bases, with 4 bases of the junction left unmatched. Germline lookup yields CDR1 SGHRS and CDR2 YFSETQ. This CDR3 contains 15 residues. CDR3 sequence: CASSPRTGGNYGYTF. CDR3 DNA: TGCGCCAGCAGCCCCCGGACAGGGGGCAACTATGGCTACACCTTC. Combining the CDR3 with reference TRBV5-1 and TRBJ1-2 gives the whole variable domain KAGVTQTPRYLIKTRGQQVTLSCSPISGHRSVSWYQQTPGQGLQFLFEYFSETQRNKGNFPGRFSGRQFSNSRSEMNVSTLELGDSALYLCASSPRTGGNYGYTFGSGTRLTVV.

To note about this clone: The sample contains more than one DNA sequence encoding this CDR3. The chain recombines TRBV13 with TRBJ2-7; perhaps TRBD2 as D (6 bases). The CDR3 is 14 amino acids. Trimming pared 5 bases from V and 0 bases from J, leaving 11 bases between. Germline V lookup: CDR1 PRHDT, CDR2 FYEKMQ (reference sequence). The CDR3 reads CASSSGPSSYEQYF. CDR3 nucleotide sequence: TGTGCCAGCAGCAGCGGGCCGAGCTCCTACGAGCAGTACTTC.

V is TRBV9 and J is TRBJ1-2, with D unclear. The germline V gene encodes CDR1 SGDLS and CDR2 YYNGEE. With 2 bases removed from V and 6 bases from J, the gap between germline ends came to 11 bases. CDR3 length: 13 residues. The DNA for the CDR3 is TGTGCCAGCAGCGTGGGCCTCGGGCATGGCTACACCTTC. This encodes CASSVGLGHGYTF.

This clone was seen a single time. This chain connects TRBV5-5 to TRBJ2-1; no clear D gene. Germline CDR1 and CDR2: SGHKS and YYEKEE (reference sequence). The CDR3 consists of 16 residues. With 4 bases removed from V and 0 bases from J, the gap between germline ends came to 14 bases. CDR3 loop: CASSESPLSSYNEQFF. The CDR3 coding sequence is TGTGCCAGCAGCGAGTCTCCCCTAAGCTCCTACAATGAGCAGTTCTTC.

The sample holds a few counts of this clone. The chain carries TRBV5-6 and TRBJ1-4; maybe TRBD1 (6 bases). The ends were cut back, 2 bases at V and 5 bases at J, with 16 bases in the middle. CDR1 SGHDT and CDR2 YYEEEE come from the germline V gene. The CDR3 is 16 residues long. The CDR3, as DNA: TGTGCCAGCAGCTTAAATAACAGGGCCATCAATGAAAAACTGTTTTTT. Translation gives CASSLNNRAINEKLFF.

The V call is TRBV5-1, the J call TRBJ2-7; D possibly matches TRBD1 or TRBD2 (5 bases each). The CDR3 length is 14 residues. Trimming shortened V by 1 base and J by 3 bases, and 11 bases separated the two germline ends. Germline values: CDR1 SGHRS, CDR2 YFSETQ. The CDR3 protein is CASSLTGRFYEQYF. In nucleotides, the CDR3 is TGCGCCAGCAGCTTGACGGGGCGGTTCTACGAGCAGTACTTC.

The V call is TRBV7-2, the J call TRBJ1-2; D possibly corresponds to TRBD1 (5 bases). The CDR3 has 14 residues. Trimming cost V 2 bases and J 8 bases, with 15 bases left between them. The germline gives CDR1 SGHTA, CDR2 FQGNSA. In nucleotides, the CDR3 is TGTGCCAGCAGCTTAACCCCCTACGGGGACGGCTACACCTTC. Translating gives CASSLTPYGDGYTF.

V and J are TRBV25-1 and TRBJ1-6; D unresolved. CDR3 length: 15 amino acids. Looked up from germline, CDR1 is MGHDK and CDR2 is SYGVNS. V was pared by 4 bases and J by 0 bases, with 7 bases between. For the CDR3, the DNA is TGTGCCAGCAGTGGGAAGAGCTCCTATAATTCACCCCTCCACTTT. Translation: CASSGKSSYNSPLHF.

This clone was detected a few times. The rearrangement uses TRBV6-5 and TRBJ1-3, with D hard to call. This CDR3 region has 13 residues. Germline V lookup: CDR1 MNHEY, CDR2 SVGAGI. The V end was cut by 6 bases, the J end by 9 bases, with 15 bases between. The DNA of the CDR3 is TGTGCCAGCAGCTACAGCAGCGGTGGCACCATATATTTT. It yields the protein CASSYSSGGTIYF.

This chain links TRBV5-1 with TRBJ1-4; D ambiguous. There are 15 residues in the CDR3. The ends were cut back, 0 bases at V and 5 bases at J, with 11 bases in the middle. Germline lookup yields CDR1 SGHRS and CDR2 YFSETQ. The CDR3, as DNA: TGCGCCAGCAGCTTGGCCGCGGGCAGCAATGAAAAACTGTTTTTT. It encodes CASSLAAGSNEKLFF.

J is TRBJ1-1 and V is TRBV19, with D possibly TRBD1 on 5 matching bases. This CDR3 region has 14 residues. CDR1 and CDR2 from the germline V gene are LNHDA and SQIVND (reference sequence). V lost 4 bases and J lost 4, with 13 bases in between. The CDR3 bases are TGTGCCAGTAGTAAAAGGACATTCGGCACTGAAGCTTTCTTT. Translating it yields CASSKRTFGTEAFF.

The table lists this clone with a few counts. In nucleotides, the CDR3 is TGTGCCAGCACCCCCTGGGGGGACACTGAAGCTTTCTTT. Protein sequence: CASTPWGDTEAFF. This rearrangement joins TRBV2 to TRBJ1-1; possibly TRBD1 for D (5 bases). Germline loops: CDR1 SNHLY, CDR2 FYNNEI. The CDR3 loop spans 13 amino acids. V was pared by 7 bases and J by 3 bases, with 12 bases between.